These 26 T cell receptor beta chains share one sample of origin, sequenced in a study of radiotherapy plus CTLA-4 blockade in lung cancer. Generated by immunoSEQ multiplex PCR, the TCRdb table keeps only in-frame clones and is missing some. The data contain about 50,000 clones, approximately 84% of them seen just once; the ten biggest clones take up about 27%. The specimen was peripheral blood, collected from a patient treated with radiotherapy plus ipilimumab. Receptors were obtained from a human donor with non-small cell lung cancer whose response to radiotherapy plus ipilimumab could not be evaluated.

The rearrangement joins TRBV30 to TRBJ1-5, with TRBD1 identical over 7 bases. The CDR3 is 13 amino acids. The V gene end was trimmed by 0 bases and the J gene end by 7 bases; junction bases not matched to a gene: 3. CDR1 and CDR2 from the germline V gene are GTSNPN and SVGIG (reference sequence). The CDR3 loop is CAWSVTGEQPQHF. CDR3 in DNA: TGTGCCTGGAGTGTAACAGGGGAACAGCCCCAGCATTTT.

The V gene is TRBV28, the J gene TRBJ1-2; weak D call: TRBD1 (5 bases). V dropped 6 bases and J dropped 5 bases, with 13 bases sitting between them. From germline, CDR1 is MDHEN and CDR2 SYDVKM. CDR3 length equals 13 residues. The CDR3 DNA reads TGTGCCAGCAGACTTGGGGGGGTTTATGGCTACACCTTC. Protein product: CASRLGGVYGYTF.

The chain employs TRBV7-2 and TRBJ2-7; D uncertain. The CDR3 is made up of 13 amino acids. Trimming removed 4 bases at V and 5 bases at J, with 12 bases between. Germline CDR1 reads SGHTA; CDR2 reads FQGNSA. The CDR3 loop is CASSSSPSHEQYF. Written as DNA, the CDR3 is TGTGCCAGCAGCTCCTCCCCAAGCCACGAGCAGTACTTC.

The chain is built from TRBV5-4 and TRBJ2-2; TRBD2 aligns across 8 bases. Germline trimming cut 6 bases from V and 2 bases from J; bases unmatched to any gene: 6. The germline V gene encodes CDR1 SGHNT and CDR2 YYREEE (reference sequence). This CDR3 comprises 15 residues. The CDR3 DNA reads as TGTGCCAGCAACAGCGGGGGTCGTAACACCGGGGAGCTGTTTTTT. It is translated as CASNSGGRNTGELFF. Based on the CDR3 plus reference TRBV5-4 and TRBJ2-2, the full variable domain is ETGVTQSPTHLIKTRGQQVTLRCSSQSGHNTVSWYQQALGQGPQFIFQYYREEENGRGNFPPRFSGLQFPNYSSELNVNALELDDSALYLCASNSGGRNTGELFFGEGSRLTVL.

CDR3: CASSLFRGIGPGEQYF. CDR3 nucleotide sequence: TGTGCCAGCAGTTTATTTAGGGGTATCGGACCCGGCGAGCAGTACTTC. The V call is TRBV28, the J call TRBJ2-7; maybe TRBD1 (5 bases). Trimming left V 1 base short and J 6 bases short, with 19 bases between. Germline V gene data show CDR1 as MDHEN and CDR2 as SYDVKM. The CDR3 loop spans 16 amino acids.

The gene calls are TRBV29-1 and TRBJ2-5; 11 bases are shared with TRBD2. CDR1 SQVTM and CDR2 ANQGSEA come from the germline V gene. After removal of 7 bases from V and 3 bases from J, the junction contained 13 bases not matched to a gene. The CDR3 has 16 residues. The CDR3 nucleotides read TGCAGCGCCTGGACTAGCGGGCGGGTTGCCGAAGAGACCCAGTACTTC. This translates into CSAWTSGRVAEETQYF.

The chain employs TRBV2 and TRBJ2-2, with D perhaps matching TRBD1 (7 bases). V gave up 2 bases and J gave up 7 bases, with 17 bases separating them. This CDR3 comprises 16 residues. CDR1 and CDR2 from the germline V gene are SNHLY and FYNNEI. CDR3 coding DNA: TGTGCCAGCAGTGAACCAGGAGGGGGCGCGGGCGGGGAGCTGTTTTTT. Protein product: CASSEPGGGAGGELFF.

The V call is TRBV7-8, the J call TRBJ2-7; D is ambiguous. The germline CDR1 and CDR2 sequences are SGHVS and FQNEAQ. Trimming stripped 5 bases from V and 4 bases from J, with 9 bases between. The CDR3 consists of 12 residues. CDR3 residues: CASSPEIYEQYF. CDR3 DNA: TGTGCCAGCAGCCCCGAGATTTACGAGCAGTACTTC.

This clone showed up just a few times. This chain's CDR3 is CASSPLAGSSYNEQFF. CDR3 nucleotide sequence: TGTGCCAGCAGTCCTCTAGCGGGGAGCTCCTACAATGAGCAGTTCTTC. V gene TRBV27 combines with J gene TRBJ2-1; 9 nucleotides match TRBD2. The CDR3 totals 16 residues. V lost 5 bases to trimming and J lost 0 bases; unmatched junction nucleotides: 5. Germline CDR1 and CDR2: MNHEY and SMNVEV (reference sequence).

This clone was picked up one time. The chain uses TRBV7-9 and TRBJ1-1, with D uncertain. CDR1 is SEHNR and CDR2 is FQNEAQ in the germline V gene (reference sequence). This CDR3 region has 14 residues. Trimming pared 5 bases from V and 2 bases from J, leaving 12 bases between. The CDR3 region has the DNA TGTGCCAGCAGCCCGCCGGGGTATAACACTGAAGCTTTCTTT. Amino acid sequence: CASSPPGYNTEAFF.

This clone came up once. V is TRBV28 and J is TRBJ2-1, with a possible D match to TRBD2 (5 bases). The V gene's germline CDR1 is MDHEN and CDR2 SYDVKM. The V gene lost 6 bases and the J gene lost 0 bases, with 15 bases spanning the gap. This CDR3 region has 16 residues. The CDR3: CASSPVEGSSYNEQFF. CDR3 nucleotides: TGTGCCAGCAGCCCCGTTGAGGGAAGCTCCTACAATGAGCAGTTCTTC.

This clone came up a few times. The chain couples TRBV27 to TRBJ2-7, with D possibly matching TRBD1 (6 bases). The V end lost 8 bases, the J end lost 5 bases, and 13 bases lay between the germline ends. The CDR3 contains 12 residues. From germline, CDR1 is MNHEY and CDR2 SMNVEV (reference sequence). The CDR3 DNA reads TGTGCCAGCGGATTCAGGGGCAACGAGCAGTACTTC. The encoded protein is CASGFRGNEQYF.

The chain carries TRBV5-4 and TRBJ2-7, with 9 bases identical to TRBD1. This CDR3 has 14 residues. The V and J ends lost 2 bases and 7 bases, in that order; junction bases with no gene match: 7. Germline V lookup: CDR1 SGHNT, CDR2 YYREEE (reference sequence). The CDR3 loop reads CASSFLGQGGEQYF. DNA for the CDR3: TGTGCCAGCAGCTTTTTGGGACAGGGTGGAGAGCAGTACTTC.

The chain recombines TRBV19 with TRBJ2-1, with 7 bases aligning to TRBD2. The V segment lost 7 bases and the J segment 8 bases; nucleotides outside the gene matches: 8. The CDR3 consists of 13 residues. Germline V gives CDR1 LNHDA, CDR2 SQIVND (reference sequence). The CDR3 region has the DNA TGTGCCAGTAACGGGAGGAAGGGCTATGAGCAGTTCTTC. It is translated as CASNGRKGYEQFF.

V is TRBV11-2 and J is TRBJ2-1; 13 bases map to TRBD2. V trimming: 5 bases; J trimming: 3 bases; junction bases outside the gene matches: 7. CDR3 length: 17 amino acids. Germline lookup yields CDR1 SGHAT and CDR2 FQNNGV. The CDR3 protein is CASSPGLAGSYYNEQFF. CDR3 bases: TGTGCCAGCAGCCCGGGACTAGCGGGATCCTACTACAATGAGCAGTTCTTC. The full variable domain, in which reference TRBV11-2 and TRBJ2-1 provide the parts outside the CDR3, is EAGVAQSPRYKIIEKRQSVAFWCNPISGHATLYWYQQILGQGPKLLIQFQNNGVVDDSQLPKDRFSAERLKGVDSTLKIQPAKLEDSAVYLCASSPGLAGSYYNEQFFGPGTRLTVL.

The chain uses TRBV19 and TRBJ1-1; D gene uncertain. Germline assignment: CDR1 LNHDA and CDR2 SQIVND (reference sequence). Trimming pared 7 bases from V and 0 bases from J, leaving 18 bases between. The CDR3 sequence is 16 residues long. CDR3 DNA sequence: TGTGCCAGTAATGAGAACTCGGGAGGGATGAACACTGAAGCTTTCTTT. It codes for CASNENSGGMNTEAFF.

This rearrangement joins TRBV15 to TRBJ1-2; D remains ambiguous. Germline V gene lookup returns CDR1 LNHNV and CDR2 YYDKDF (reference sequence). V was pared by 0 bases and J by 3 bases, with 14 bases between. The CDR3 is 16 residues long. The CDR3: CATSRDLELRDYGYTF. For the CDR3, the DNA is TGTGCCACCAGCAGAGATCTTGAGTTAAGAGACTATGGCTACACCTTC. The full variable domain, completed using reference TRBV15 and TRBJ1-2, is DAMVIQNPRYQVTQFGKPVTLSCSQTLNHNVMYWYQQKSSQAPKLLFHYYDKDFNNEADTPDNFQSRRPNTSFCFLDIRSPGLGDTAMYLCATSRDLELRDYGYTFGSGTRLTVV.

The chain combines TRBV2 with TRBJ2-3; 8 nucleotides agree with TRBD1. There are 12 residues in the CDR3. Germline CDR1 reads SNHLY; CDR2 reads FYNNEI. The trim removed 6 bases at V and 9 bases at J, leaving 5 bases unmatched. The CDR3 region is CASSGQGRTQYF. The DNA for the CDR3 is TGTGCCAGCAGCGGACAGGGCCGCACGCAGTATTTT.

This chain uses TRBV2 with TRBJ1-2; possibly TRBD1 for D (5 bases). Germline V gene data show CDR1 as SNHLY and CDR2 as FYNNEI. The CDR3 has 11 amino acids. With 2 bases removed from V and 12 bases from J, the gap between germline ends came to 10 bases. The CDR3 nucleotides read TGTGCCAGCAGTGAACCAGGGATGCACACCTTC. Residues: CASSEPGMHTF.

This chain joins TRBV5-6 and TRBJ1-2; perhaps TRBD1 as D (6 bases). The V and J ends lost 8 bases and 1 base respectively, with 12 bases between them. CDR3 length: 13 amino acids. Germline lookup yields CDR1 SGHDT and CDR2 YYEEEE. The CDR3 spells CASTGRINYGYTF. The CDR3 DNA reads as TGTGCCAGTACAGGGAGAATTAACTATGGCTACACCTTC.

The V call is TRBV2, the J call TRBJ2-7, with TRBD1 as a possible D gene (6 bases). This CDR3 region has 15 residues. Trimming cost V 1 base and J 2 bases, with 12 bases left between them. Germline lookup yields CDR1 SNHLY and CDR2 FYNNEI. In DNA, the CDR3 is TGTGCCAGCAGTGAAGACTCTTGGGGGCCCTACGAGCAGTACTTC. Translated: CASSEDSWGPYEQYF.

The sample holds a few counts of this clone. V gene TRBV5-1 combines with J gene TRBJ1-1; D unresolved. The CDR3 sequence is 14 residues long. V was cut by 4 bases and J by 5 bases, with 15 bases left in between. CDR1 and CDR2 from the germline V gene are SGHRS and YFSETQ. CDR3 region: CASSADGVGTEAFF. Written as DNA, the CDR3 is TGCGCCAGCAGCGCGGACGGGGTTGGTACTGAAGCTTTCTTT.

V is TRBV7-2 and J is TRBJ2-7; D uncertain. CDR3 size: 13 residues. Germline V gene sequence: CDR1 SGHTA, CDR2 FQGNSA. V lost 5 bases and J 3 bases, leaving 11 bases between the germline ends. The CDR3: CASSLSIRYEQYF. In DNA, the CDR3 is TGTGCCAGCAGCCTATCTATCCGCTACGAGCAGTACTTC.

This clone has just a few counts. This sequence joins TRBV7-2 and TRBJ2-7; 7 bases align to TRBD2. This CDR3 is 13 amino acids long. The V gene's germline CDR1 is SGHTA and CDR2 FQGNSA. The trim removed 0 bases at V and 6 bases at J, leaving 2 bases unmatched. The CDR3 bases are TGTGCCAGCAGCTTAGCGGGAGGGACCGAGCAGTACTTC. As protein: CASSLAGGTEQYF.

CDR3 loop: CASSFVASGRAGDTGELFF. Written as DNA, the CDR3 is TGTGCCAGCAGTTTTGTAGCTAGCGGGAGAGCGGGGGACACCGGGGAGCTGTTTTTT. The chain uses TRBV28 and TRBJ2-2; 10 nucleotides align to TRBD2. V trimming: 3 bases; J trimming: 3 bases; junction bases outside the gene matches: 13. Per the germline V gene, CDR1 is MDHEN and CDR2 is SYDVKM. This CDR3 has 19 amino acids.

The rearrangement joins TRBV11-2 to TRBJ1-2; D may be TRBD1 (5 bases). The CDR3 contains 13 residues. Germline CDR1 reads SGHAT; CDR2 reads FQNNGV. The V and J ends lost 5 bases and 4 bases respectively, with 11 bases between them. The CDR3 DNA follows: TGTGCCAGCAGCCCCCGGACAACCTATGGCTACACCTTC. This translates into CASSPRTTYGYTF.